Shown below are 12 T cell receptor beta chains from a single sample sequenced in a study of PD-1 blockade in mismatch repair-deficient tumors. Data came from immunoSEQ multiplex PCR; TCRdb stores just in-frame clones and leaves some out. There are 15,000 to 20,000 clones in the sample; roughly 80% occur only once, and almost 3.5% lies in the top ten. The sample here was PBMCs, taken 4 weeks after starting pembrolizumab. The receptors were sampled from an adult with mismatch repair-deficient cancer.

The rearrangement uses TRBV5-1 and TRBJ1-1, with no clear D. Between the trimmed V and J ends, which lost 1 base and 1 base, there was a span of 11 bases. Germline CDR1 SGHRS, CDR2 YFSETQ. There are 15 residues in the CDR3. The CDR3 protein is CASSLYSLGNTEAFF. The CDR3 DNA follows: TGCGCCAGCAGCTTGTATTCTCTAGGGAACACTGAAGCTTTCTTT.

The rearrangement uses TRBV6-5 and TRBJ1-3; D gene unclear. Germline V lookup: CDR1 MNHEY, CDR2 SVGAGI. Between the trimmed V and J ends, which lost 3 bases and 0 bases, there was a span of 3 bases. The CDR3 extends over 13 amino acids. The CDR3 sequence: CASSYYSGNTIYF. Written as DNA, the CDR3 is TGTGCCAGCAGTTATTACTCTGGAAACACCATATATTTT.

V is TRBV5-6 and J is TRBJ1-1; 7 nucleotides agree with TRBD1. Unmatched junction bases numbered 4, after V lost 3 bases and J lost 2 bases. The CDR3 is made up of 14 amino acids. Per the germline V gene, CDR1 is SGHDT and CDR2 is YYEEEE. CDR3 sequence (DNA): TGTGCCAGCAGCTACAGGGGAGTTAACACTGAAGCTTTCTTT. Encoded protein: CASSYRGVNTEAFF.

The chain uses TRBV2 and TRBJ2-2; 7 nucleotides line up with TRBD1. V lost 6 bases, J lost 7 bases, and 8 bases stayed unmatched. Germline CDR1 and CDR2: SNHLY and FYNNEI. This CDR3 is 14 amino acids long. The CDR3 region is CASRPTGPYGELFF. The CDR3 nucleotides are TGTGCCAGCAGGCCGACAGGGCCCTACGGGGAGCTGTTTTTT.

The chain employs TRBV5-6 and TRBJ1-2, with 7 bases aligning to TRBD1. This CDR3 spans 14 amino acids. The junction had 7 bases not matched to a gene; V was cut back by 4 bases and J by 4 bases. CDR1 is SGHDT, CDR2 YYEEEE, per germline. DNA for the CDR3: TGTGCCAGCAGCCACGACAGGGTTGGCTATGGCTACACCTTC. Encoded protein: CASSHDRVGYGYTF.

This clone was counted only a few times. V usage is TRBV4-2 and J usage is TRBJ2-7, with D possibly matching TRBD2 (5 bases). Germline V gives CDR1 LGHNA, CDR2 YNFKEQ. The CDR3 contains 16 residues. Trimming pared 0 bases from V and 0 bases from J, leaving 12 bases between. In DNA, the CDR3 is TGTGCCAGCAGCCAAGAGGAGGACGGAACCTCCTACGAGCAGTACTTC. Its translation: CASSQEEDGTSYEQYF.

The rearrangement links TRBV28 to TRBJ2-2; D may be TRBD2 (6 bases). Germline assignment: CDR1 MDHEN and CDR2 SYDVKM. This CDR3 is 15 amino acids long. V was clipped by 7 bases and J by 4 bases, with 16 bases between them. As DNA, the CDR3 is TGTGCCAGCACCCCGCCGGGAGAGGCCACCGGGGAGCTGTTTTTT. Translated: CASTPPGEATGELFF. The variable domain in full, completed from reference TRBV28 and TRBJ2-2, reads DVKVTQSSRYLVKRTGEKVFLECVQDMDHENMFWYRQDPGLGLRLIYFSYDVKMKEKGDIPEGYSVSREKKERFSLILESASTNQTSMYLCASTPPGEATGELFFGEGSRLTVL.

The rearrangement links TRBV10-3 to TRBJ2-7; a possible D gene is TRBD2 (6 bases). Germline V gene sequence: CDR1 ENHRY, CDR2 SYGVKD. V gave up 3 bases and J gave up 4 bases, with 19 bases separating them. There are 16 residues in the CDR3. CDR3 sequence (DNA): TGTGCCATCAGTGAACACGGGGGACTTACGGCGTACGAGCAGTACTTC. Protein sequence: CAISEHGGLTAYEQYF.

The chain joins TRBV27 to TRBJ1-1; 8 nucleotides match TRBD1. The CDR3 is 16 residues long. The germline V gene encodes CDR1 MNHEY and CDR2 SMNVEV (reference sequence). With V trimmed by 5 bases and J by 3 bases, 11 bases remained unmatched. The CDR3 loop is CASSTSGGASDTEAFF. The CDR3 nucleotides are TGTGCCAGCAGTACCTCAGGGGGCGCGTCGGACACTGAAGCTTTCTTT.

The chain uses TRBV15 and TRBJ1-4; tentative D call: TRBD1 (6 bases). The V gene lost 4 bases and the J gene lost 4 bases, with 13 bases spanning the gap. This CDR3 spans 15 amino acids. The germline gives CDR1 LNHNV, CDR2 YYDKDF (reference sequence). CDR3 residues: CATSTRGSGNEKLFF. The CDR3 region has the DNA TGTGCCACCAGCACCAGGGGATCCGGTAATGAAAAACTGTTTTTT. Full variable domain (rest looked up from reference TRBV15 and TRBJ1-4): DAMVIQNPRYQVTQFGKPVTLSCSQTLNHNVMYWYQQKSSQAPKLLFHYYDKDFNNEADTPDNFQSRRPNTSFCFLDIRSPGLGDTAMYLCATSTRGSGNEKLFFGSGTQLSVL.

This clone appeared a single time. This rearrangement joins TRBV19 to TRBJ1-5; tentatively, D is TRBD1 (5 bases). CDR1 and CDR2 from the germline V gene are LNHDA and SQIVND (reference sequence). V was trimmed by 3 bases and J by 1 base, leaving 13 bases between them. CDR3 size: 16 residues. The DNA for the CDR3 is TGTGCCAGTAGTATCATATGGGGGGGGAGCAATCAGCCCCAGCATTTT. Its protein is CASSIIWGGSNQPQHF.

The sample holds a few counts of this clone. In nucleotides, the CDR3 is TGTGCCAGTAGCTGGGGACAGGGGGCAAACTACGAGCAGTACTTC. Protein: CASSWGQGANYEQYF. The V call is TRBV19, the J call TRBJ2-7, with 12 bases fitting TRBD1. Germline CDR1 reads LNHDA; CDR2 reads SQIVND (reference sequence). The CDR3 runs to 15 residues. Losses at the gene ends were 6 bases for V and 3 bases for J; bases not matched to a gene: 6.